This T cell receptor (beta chain) was documented in a study of control samples from healthy donors and cancer patients. CDR1 is MDHEN and CDR2 is SYDVKM in the germline V gene. CDR3 size: 12 residues. Trimming pared 5 bases from V and 2 bases from J, leaving 7 bases between. Produced via immunoSEQ multiplex PCR; TCRdb's table is partial and in-frame only. The table for this sample gives some 180,000 clones. The TCR originated in a woman in her 30s in good health. Sequenced material: blood. The V call is TRBV28, the J call TRBJ2-7, with D unresolved. CDR3 sequence reads: CASSGRAYEQYF. CDR3 sequence (DNA): TGTGCCAGCAGTGGCCGTGCCTACGAGCAGTACTTC. Full variable domain (remainder filled in from reference TRBV28 and TRBJ2-7): DVKVTQSSRYLVKRTGEKVFLECVQDMDHENMFWYRQDPGLGLRLIYFSYDVKMKEKGDIPEGYSVSREKKERFSLILESASTNQTSMYLCASSGRAYEQYFGPGTRLTVT.